This T cell receptor (beta chain) was sequenced for a study of blood T cells in healthy people across ages. Across the study: Template switching retrieved approximately one barcoded beta molecule for each two T cells. Study conclusions and caveats: Among long-lived donors, naive CD4+ cells were more numerous and diversity higher than in aged donors. Per million T cells, TCR beta diversity dropped roughly linearly as age increased.

The sample, about 10 milliliters of peripheral blood, was drawn from each donor. Sample-barcoded 5' priming and a J-beta primer mix drove a second PCR of about 7 to 12 cycles. TCRdb passed the 5' RACE reads through MiXCR, listing each CDR3 protein once. The sample lists roughly 700,000 distinct CDR3 sequences; approximately 25% were seen once. With respect to this clonotype: What it binds is unknown. One junction end does not reproduce the germline sequence, and a read error may be involved.

This CDR3 contains 15 residues. The same sample was also used in a study of T cells of mothers and their children.

This TCR was sampled from a boy between 10 and 17 years old in good health. V and J are TRBV6-7 and TRBJ2-1; 8 bases agree with TRBD2. TRBV6-7 is an open reading frame, and its role is uncertain. Material for sequencing was blood. The CDR3 nucleotides read TGTGCCAGCAATTACCCAAGCGGGAGAAGGAATGAGCAGTTCTTC. Its protein is CASNYPSGRRNEQFF.